The next 30 T cell receptor beta chains were all read from a single sample in a study of post-analysis software for immune sequencing data. Antigen specificity for these receptors is unknown. General study points: Included in a set of a few TRBV segments more frequent in patients than controls were TRBV5-6, TRBV5-1 and TRBV20-1.

TCR beta libraries were prepared from cDNA with unique molecular identifiers. Each CDR3 protein gets one entry after TCRdb re-called the PCR reads with MiXCR. Of hundreds of thousands of distinct CDR3 sequences listed, 25% to 30% were seen once; the top ten hold more than 0.55%. Material: blood. The receptor set was obtained from a girl aged 10 to 17 with multiple sclerosis.

The CDR3 spells CASTLAGGSTDTQYF. CDR3 nucleotide sequence: TGTGCCAGCACCTTAGCGGGAGGCAGCACAGATACGCAGTATTTT. This chain connects TRBV6-1 to TRBJ2-3, with 10 bases fitting TRBD2. Germline CDR1 reads MNHNS; CDR2 reads SASEGT. CDR3 length: 15 amino acids. The trim removed 7 bases at V and 0 bases at J, leaving 4 bases unmatched.

The chain has TRBV2 and TRBJ2-7; 7 positions match TRBD2. The CDR3 is 14 amino acids. The V gene end was trimmed by 3 bases and the J gene end by 0 bases; junction bases not matched to a gene: 2. From germline, CDR1 is SNHLY and CDR2 FYNNEI. The CDR3, as DNA: TGTGCCAGCAGTGAGGGGGGGAGCTCCTACGAGCAGTACTTC. Its protein product is CASSEGGSSYEQYF.

The chain employs TRBV2 and TRBJ2-3; D is uncertain. The CDR3 is 12 residues long. The V gene's germline CDR1 is SNHLY and CDR2 FYNNEI. The V end was cut by 0 bases, the J end by 7 bases, with 5 bases between. The CDR3 sequence: CASSEAKNTQYF. The CDR3 DNA is TGTGCCAGCAGTGAAGCTAAGAATACGCAGTATTTT.

Worth noting for this clonotype: One junction end disagrees with the germline gene, perhaps due to a read error. The chain has TRBV29-1 and TRBJ2-1; 11 bases map to TRBD2. This CDR3 has 16 residues. CDR1 is SQVTM and CDR2 is ANQGSEA in the germline V gene. The DNA of the CDR3 is TGCAGCGTCGCGGGACTAGCGGTCAAGGCCTACACTGAGCAGTTCTTC. Amino acids: CSVAGLAVKAYTEQFF.

The chain links TRBV21-1 to TRBJ2-3; the table's D gene call, TRBD2, was not cross checked with the DNA. TRBV21-1 counts as a pseudogene. The CDR3 spans 16 residues. CDR3 coding DNA: TGTGCCAGCAGCACCGAGCCCAGGGAGGGGACAGATACGCAGTATTTT. Encoded protein: CASSTEPREGTDTQYF.

This clonotype was observed a few times. V and J are TRBV6-5 and TRBJ2-1, with 10 bases that match TRBD2. V lost 6 bases to trimming and J lost 8 bases; unmatched junction nucleotides: 13. The CDR3 sequence is 16 residues long. Germline CDR1 MNHEY, CDR2 SVGAGI. The DNA for the CDR3 is TGTGCCAGCAGAAGACAAAGCGGGAGGGCCTTATATGAGCAGTTCTTC. Translated, it gives CASRRQSGRALYEQFF.

For the CDR3, the DNA is TGCGCCAGCAGCCAATATATTGTGAGGACAGGGCGCAATCAGCCCCAGCATTTT. This sequence encodes CASSQYIVRTGRNQPQHF. V and J are TRBV4-1 and TRBJ1-5; the match to TRBD1 covers 8 bases. This CDR3 has 18 amino acids. Germline values: CDR1 MGHRA, CDR2 YSYEKL. J lost 2 bases, V lost 2 bases, and 11 bases had no gene match.

The sample holds many counts of this clonotype. The rearrangement links TRBV11-1 to TRBJ2-6; D is ambiguous. CDR3 size: 16 residues. V lost 4 bases to trimming and J lost 2 bases, with 12 bases between them. The V gene's germline CDR1 is SGHAT and CDR2 FQDESV (reference sequence). The DNA for the CDR3 is TGTGCCAGCAGCTCCAGAGTCCAGCCTGGGGCCAACGTCCTGACTTTC. Its translation is CASSSRVQPGANVLTF.

This clonotype was seen a handful of times. The V gene is TRBV7-9, the J gene TRBJ1-2; D is unresolved. The CDR3 loop spans 15 amino acids. Looked up from germline, CDR1 is SEHNR and CDR2 is FQNEAQ (reference sequence). The V gene lost 5 bases and the J gene lost 8 bases, with 21 bases spanning the gap. CDR3 loop: CASSPPERRREGYTF. The CDR3 DNA follows: TGTGCCAGCAGCCCACCCGAGAGGCGTCGTGAAGGCTACACCTTC.

This sequence joins TRBV5-1 and TRBJ2-5, with D unclear. Trimming left V 0 bases short and J 5 bases short, with 11 bases between. Germline values: CDR1 SGHRS, CDR2 YFSETQ. The CDR3 runs 14 residues. CDR3 nucleotides: TGCGCCAGCAGCTTGGGTCACCTCGGGGAGACCCAGTACTTC. Its translation is CASSLGHLGETQYF.

This clonotype appeared a few times. The V and J genes are TRBV28 and TRBJ2-7, with TRBD1 identical over 9 bases. The CDR3 length is 15 residues. Trimming at V came to 1 base and at J to 1 base, leaving 2 bases not matched to a gene. Germline V gene lookup returns CDR1 MDHEN and CDR2 SYDVKM. CDR3 DNA sequence: TGTGCCAGCAGTTTATTTGGGACAGGGTCCTACGAGCAGTACTTC. Translating gives CASSLFGTGSYEQYF.

The chain combines TRBV20-1 with TRBJ2-7; 7 positions match TRBD2. Matching the DNA end better, TRBJ2-5 makes the J call doubtful. This CDR3 has 17 amino acids. Looked up from germline, CDR1 is DFQATT and CDR2 is SNEGSKA (reference sequence). CDR3: CSARALWAGEVRETQYF. The DNA of the CDR3 is TGCAGTGCTAGAGCCCTTTGGGCGGGAGAGGTGAGGGAGACCCAGTACTTC.

The rearrangement uses TRBV28 and TRBJ2-1; TRBD1 matches at 7 bases. Germline lookup yields CDR1 MDHEN and CDR2 SYDVKM. The ends lost 5 bases at V and 4 bases at J; junction bases unmatched: 5. The length of the CDR3 is 14 residues. The CDR3 DNA follows: TGTGCCAGCAGTGGGGACAGAGATTACAATGAGCAGTTCTTC. Protein sequence: CASSGDRDYNEQFF.

The chain has TRBV20-1 and TRBJ1-6; a weak D match, TRBD1 (5 bases). Between the trimmed V and J ends, which lost 5 bases and 7 bases, there was a span of 15 bases. Looked up from germline, CDR1 is DFQATT and CDR2 is SNEGSKA (reference sequence). The length of the CDR3 is 14 residues. The CDR3 DNA sequence: TGCAGTGCTTGGTCTCAGGGAGGGAATTCACCCCTCCACTTT. Its protein is CSAWSQGGNSPLHF.

The chain combines TRBV5-1 with TRBJ2-5, with D unresolved. Near its end, the DNA agrees better with TRBJ2-7, so the J call may be wrong. Germline values: CDR1 SGHRS, CDR2 YFSETQ. This CDR3 is built from 12 residues. CDR3 sequence: CASRSERYEQYF. The CDR3 region has the DNA TGCGCCAGCAGGTCCGAGAGGTACGAGCAGTACTTC.

This clonotype was seen more than once but under ten times. CDR3 residues: CASSLEVGGEQFF. As DNA, the CDR3 is TGTGCCAGCAGCTTGGAGGTGGGGGGTGAGCAGTTCTTC. The chain uses TRBV5-5 and TRBJ2-1; a possible D gene is TRBD2 (6 bases). The CDR3 is 13 residues long. Germline V gene data show CDR1 as SGHKS and CDR2 as YYEKEE (reference sequence). With 0 bases removed from V and 9 bases from J, the gap between germline ends came to 10 bases.

The genes are TRBV7-2 and TRBJ2-5; D uncertain. In germline, CDR1 is SGHTA, CDR2 FQGNSA. The CDR3 spans 15 residues. V shed 5 bases and J shed 4 bases, with 17 bases lying between them. CDR3 sequence reads: CASSAGPPQGETQYF. The DNA for the CDR3 is TGTGCCAGCAGCGCAGGCCCCCCCCAAGGAGAGACCCAGTACTTC. The entire variable domain, with the rest obtained from reference TRBV7-2 and TRBJ2-5, is as follows: GAGVSQSPSNKVTEKGKDVELRCDPISGHTALYWYRQSLGQGLEFLIYFQGNSAPDKSGLPSDRFSAERTGGSVSTLTIQRTQQEDSAVYLCASSAGPPQGETQYFGPGTRLLVL.

V and J are TRBV7-2 and TRBJ2-7; 15 bases align to TRBD2. The V gene end was trimmed by 2 bases and the J gene end by 2 bases; junction bases not matched to a gene: 7. Germline CDR1 and CDR2: SGHTA and FQGNSA. The CDR3 contains 18 residues. Here the CDR3 DNA reads TGTGCCAGCAGCTTACCGGGACTAGCGGGAGGTCCGGCCTACGAGCAGTACTTC. This sequence encodes CASSLPGLAGGPAYEQYF.

Only one count was recorded for this clonotype. The chain couples TRBV4-1 to TRBJ2-3; D is possibly TRBD1 or TRBD2 (5 bases each). V lost 5 bases and J lost 0, with 12 bases in between. CDR3 length: 15 amino acids. The germline V gene encodes CDR1 MGHRA and CDR2 YSYEKL. The CDR3 protein is CASSAPGASTDTQYF. CDR3 sequence (DNA): TGCGCCAGCAGCGCTCCCGGGGCTAGCACAGATACGCAGTATTTT.

The gene calls are TRBV7-2 and TRBJ2-7; D not certain. The CDR3 loop spans 14 amino acids. CDR1 is SGHTA and CDR2 is FQGNSA in the germline V gene. V lost 2 bases and J 0 bases, leaving 8 bases between the germline ends. The CDR3 region is CASSLLVGSYEQYF. The CDR3 nucleotides read TGTGCCAGCAGCTTATTGGTGGGCTCCTACGAGCAGTACTTC.

This clonotype was detected ten times or more. The rearrangement links TRBV5-8 to TRBJ1-2; no clear D. Germline V gene data show CDR1 as SGHTS and CDR2 as YDEGEE. This CDR3 has 13 residues. V dropped 5 bases and J dropped 4 bases, with 12 bases sitting between them. Here the CDR3 DNA reads TGTGCCAGCAGTCCTGGACGGGCCTATGGCTACACCTTC. Translated, it gives CASSPGRAYGYTF.

Comments on this clonotype: This may be a read error, as it is one base from a much larger clone. The V call is TRBV20-1, the J call TRBJ2-5, with 11 bases matching TRBD2. The closer fit of TRBJ2-7 to the DNA end suggests the J call may be wrong. The V gene's germline CDR1 is DFQATT and CDR2 SNEGSKA (reference sequence). The CDR3 covers 15 residues. The CDR3: CSAGSLGLAGYEQYF. In DNA form, the CDR3 reads TGCAGTGCTGGAAGCCTTGGACTAGCGGGCTACGAGCAGTACTTC.

J is TRBJ1-2 and V is TRBV27; D is unclear. Germline loops: CDR1 MNHEY, CDR2 SMNVEV (reference sequence). The CDR3 covers 14 residues. V was cut by 5 bases and J by 4 bases, with 14 bases left in between. Here the CDR3 DNA reads TGTGCCAGCAGTGGCGGAGATACCTCCTATGGCTACACCTTC. Translation gives CASSGGDTSYGYTF.

This rearrangement joins TRBV5-1 to TRBJ1-1, with D possibly being TRBD1 (5 bases). The germline V gene encodes CDR1 SGHRS and CDR2 YFSETQ. V shed 1 base and J shed 3 bases, with 13 bases lying between them. The CDR3 spans 15 residues. CDR3 DNA sequence: TGCGCCAGCAGCTTGTATCCGAGGGGATACACTGAAGCTTTCTTT. Translation: CASSLYPRGYTEAFF. The full variable domain, its missing parts supplied by reference TRBV5-1 and TRBJ1-1, is KAGVTQTPRYLIKTRGQQVTLSCSPISGHRSVSWYQQTPGQGLQFLFEYFSETQRNKGNFPGRFSGRQFSNSRSEMNVSTLELGDSALYLCASSLYPRGYTEAFFGQGTRLTVV.

This chain joins TRBV4-3 and TRBJ1-6, with no clear D. Germline lookup yields CDR1 LGHNA and CDR2 YSLEER. V was trimmed by 0 bases and J by 7 bases, leaving 7 bases between them. The length of the CDR3 is 14 residues. The CDR3 DNA follows: TGCGCCAGCAGCCAAGATCTAGGCAATTCACCCCTCCACTTT. This codes for CASSQDLGNSPLHF.

This clonotype showed up just once. The V gene is TRBV20-1, the J gene TRBJ1-4; D is uncertain. There are 14 residues in the CDR3. With 1 base removed from V and 8 bases from J, the gap between germline ends came to 14 bases. CDR1 is DFQATT and CDR2 is SNEGSKA in the germline V gene (reference sequence). Here the CDR3 reads CSARAGGNPEKLFF. The CDR3, as DNA: TGCAGTGCTAGAGCAGGCGGGAACCCGGAAAAACTGTTTTTT.

This chain links TRBV20-1 with TRBJ1-5; 7 nucleotides align to TRBD1. J was trimmed by 5 bases and V by 6 bases; bases with no gene match: 16. The CDR3 is made up of 16 amino acids. Looked up from germline, CDR1 is DFQATT and CDR2 is SNEGSKA (reference sequence). The CDR3 DNA sequence: TGCAGTGCAAGCTCCGCATGGGACAGTAGGGATCAGCCCCAGCATTTT. The encoded protein is CSASSAWDSRDQPQHF.

Details on this clonotype: The junction shows a germline mismatch at one end, possibly a read error. The chain combines TRBV5-1 with TRBJ2-5; D is uncertain. The germline V gene encodes CDR1 SGHRS and CDR2 YFSETQ. This CDR3 spans 12 amino acids. This CDR3 reads CASSLVLETQYF. The CDR3 nucleotides are TGTGCCAGCAGCTTAGTCTTAGAGACCCAGTACTTC.

V gene TRBV20-1 combines with J gene TRBJ1-6, with 7 bases aligning to TRBD1. J lost 8 bases, V lost 6 bases, and 10 bases had no gene match. CDR1 and CDR2 (germline): DFQATT, SNEGSKA (reference sequence). The CDR3 consists of 14 residues. In nucleotides, the CDR3 is TGCAGTGCCACAACCGGACAGGAGGATTCACCCCTCCACTTT. Translated: CSATTGQEDSPLHF.

The CDR3 DNA follows: TGCAGTGCTGGTCGGGCGGGCGAGCAGTACTTC. Translating gives CSAGRAGEQYF. This chain connects TRBV20-1 to TRBJ2-7, with a possible D match to TRBD2 (5 bases). Per the germline V gene, CDR1 is DFQATT and CDR2 is SNEGSKA (reference sequence). V was trimmed by 5 bases and J by 6 bases, leaving 11 bases between them. This CDR3 comprises 11 residues.